The 14 T cell receptor beta chains in this list originate from one sample, sequenced in a study of blood T cell repertoires in COVID-19. Repertoires were generated with immunoSEQ multiplex PCR, while TCRdb's copy carries only in-frame clones and drops some. The sample has some 150,000 clones; 84% are singletons. The sample consisted of peripheral blood. The receptors come from an older woman with COVID-19, enrolled during active disease.

The chain couples TRBV28 to TRBJ1-5; 8 bases line up with TRBD1. This CDR3 contains 15 residues. Per germline, CDR1 MDHEN and CDR2 SYDVKM. The V segment lost 3 bases and the J segment 7 bases; nucleotides outside the gene matches: 8. CDR3 DNA sequence: TGTGCCAGCAGTTTCCAGGGGGCGTCGGGACAGCCCCAGCATTTT. This sequence encodes CASSFQGASGQPQHF.

The chain employs TRBV12-3 or TRBV12-4 and TRBJ1-6, with 9 nucleotides matching TRBD1. The CDR3 has 13 residues. V was pared by 4 bases and J by 12 bases, with 4 bases of the junction left unmatched. CDR3 bases: TGTGCCAGCAGTTCGGGACAGGGCCTACCCCTCCACTTT. This sequence encodes CASSSGQGLPLHF.

For the CDR3, the DNA is TGTGCCACCAGCAGGGGTTCCAGGGGAGGGGGTTACGAGCAGTACTTC. It translates to CATSRGSRGGGYEQYF. The chain has TRBV15 and TRBJ2-7; D possibly corresponds to TRBD2 (7 bases). V shed 3 bases and J shed 4 bases, with 19 bases lying between them. The germline CDR1 and CDR2 sequences are LNHNV and YYDKDF (reference sequence). The CDR3 is 16 residues long.

The chain combines TRBV3-1 (or the pseudogene TRBV3-2) with TRBJ1-2, with D perhaps TRBD1 (6 bases). Germline-derived CDR1 and CDR2 are LGHDT and YNNKEL (reference sequence). The ends were cut back, 2 bases at V and 4 bases at J, with 11 bases in the middle. This CDR3 is built from 14 residues. The CDR3 spells CASSQQGLPYGYTF. CDR3 coding DNA: TGTGCCAGCAGCCAACAGGGGCTACCCTATGGCTACACCTTC.

The genes are TRBV28 and TRBJ1-5; D is perhaps TRBD1 (5 bases). The germline CDR1 and CDR2 sequences are MDHEN and SYDVKM. The CDR3 spans 14 residues. The V end lost 0 bases, the J end lost 5 bases, and 8 bases lay between the germline ends. CDR3 sequence (DNA): TGTGCCAGCAGTTTATGGGAAGGGGATCAGCCCCAGCATTTT. Its protein is CASSLWEGDQPQHF. The whole variable domain, filled in from reference TRBV28 and TRBJ1-5, reads DVKVTQSSRYLVKRTGEKVFLECVQDMDHENMFWYRQDPGLGLRLIYFSYDVKMKEKGDIPEGYSVSREKKERFSLILESASTNQTSMYLCASSLWEGDQPQHFGDGTRLSIL.

The V gene is TRBV10-1, the J gene TRBJ1-1; tentative D call: TRBD1 (5 bases). The V gene's germline CDR1 is WNHNN and CDR2 SYGVQD (reference sequence). Between the trimmed V and J ends, which lost 0 bases and 5 bases, there was a span of 10 bases. The CDR3 loop spans 14 amino acids. The CDR3 reads CASSESEGVTEAFF. CDR3 in DNA: TGCGCCAGCAGTGAGTCGGAAGGGGTGACTGAAGCTTTCTTT.

The rearrangement uses TRBV6-4 and TRBJ1-6; 7 bases are a match to TRBD1. Germline V gene lookup returns CDR1 MRHNA and CDR2 SNTAGT. The CDR3 contains 14 residues. With 6 bases clipped from V and 7 bases from J, the junction kept 6 bases outside the gene matches. In DNA, the CDR3 is TGTGCCAGCAGGGGGGGACAGCCAAATTCACCCCTCCACTTT. Translating gives CASRGGQPNSPLHF.

V and J are TRBV21-1 and TRBJ1-2. TRBV21-1 is a listed pseudogene. The CDR3 is made up of 15 amino acids. CDR3 protein: CASSPRGLGESRYTF. Written as DNA, the CDR3 is TGTGCCAGCAGCCCCCGGGGGTTAGGGGAAAGTCGCTACACCTTC.

This chain joins TRBV28 and TRBJ2-1; 7 bases map to TRBD2. V gave up 5 bases and J gave up 3 bases; unmatched junction bases: 4. The germline gives CDR1 MDHEN, CDR2 SYDVKM. The CDR3 loop spans 14 amino acids. This CDR3 is CASSTGTNYNEQFF. CDR3 nucleotide sequence: TGTGCCAGCAGTACCGGGACTAACTACAATGAGCAGTTCTTC.

The J gene is TRBJ1-5, the V gene TRBV25-1; D is ambiguous. CDR3 size: 13 residues. Looked up from germline, CDR1 is MGHDK and CDR2 is SYGVNS. V shed 3 bases and J shed 0 bases, with 3 bases lying between them. CDR3 DNA sequence: TGTGCCAGCAGTGATATTAGCAATCAGCCCCAGCATTTT. Translating gives CASSDISNQPQHF.

In DNA form, the CDR3 reads TGTGCCAGCAGTTTGAGGCTTGGATATGAGCAGTTCTTC. Protein: CASSLRLGYEQFF. This chain connects TRBV28 to TRBJ2-1; D unresolved. V was trimmed by 3 bases and J by 8 bases, leaving 11 bases between them. Looked up from germline, CDR1 is MDHEN and CDR2 is SYDVKM. This CDR3 has 13 amino acids.

This chain uses TRBV7-3 with TRBJ2-5; possibly TRBD2 for D (6 bases). Trimming pared 5 bases from V and 2 bases from J, leaving 9 bases between. Germline loops: CDR1 SGHTA, CDR2 FQGTGA. This CDR3 is built from 13 residues. CDR3 sequence reads: CASSRGLQETQYF. Written as DNA, the CDR3 is TGTGCCAGCAGCCGGGGACTTCAAGAGACCCAGTACTTC.

The chain couples TRBV19 to TRBJ2-1; TRBD2 matches at 9 bases. Germline assignment: CDR1 LNHDA and CDR2 SQIVND (reference sequence). Trimming removed 5 bases from V and 5 bases from J; junction bases left unmatched: 10. This CDR3 is built from 16 residues. CDR3: CASSVDAGGPDNEQFF. Written as DNA, the CDR3 is TGTGCCAGTAGTGTGGATGCGGGAGGGCCCGACAATGAGCAGTTCTTC.

This chain connects TRBV2 to TRBJ2-7; TRBD1 matches at 8 bases. J gave up 3 bases and V 5 bases, and 9 bases lay outside the gene matches. CDR1 is SNHLY, CDR2 FYNNEI, per germline. The CDR3 has 15 residues. CDR3 region: CASSLGDRNLYEQYF. In DNA, the CDR3 is TGTGCCAGCAGTCTGGGGGACAGGAACCTCTACGAGCAGTACTTC.